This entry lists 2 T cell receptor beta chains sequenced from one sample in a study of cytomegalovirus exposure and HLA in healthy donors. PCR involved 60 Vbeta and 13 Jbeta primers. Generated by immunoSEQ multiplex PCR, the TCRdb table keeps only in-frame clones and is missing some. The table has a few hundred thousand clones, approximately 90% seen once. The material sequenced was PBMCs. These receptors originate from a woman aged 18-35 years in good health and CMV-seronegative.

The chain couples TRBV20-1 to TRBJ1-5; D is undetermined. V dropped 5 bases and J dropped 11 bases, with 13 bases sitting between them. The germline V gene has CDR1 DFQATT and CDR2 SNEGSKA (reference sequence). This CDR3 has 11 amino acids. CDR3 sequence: CSARLSGTQHF. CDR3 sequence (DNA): TGCAGTGCTCGACTATCCGGGACCCAGCATTTT.

As DNA, the CDR3 is TGTGCCTGGATGGGCAGGCCCGATGAAAAACTGTTTTTT. The encoded protein is CAWMGRPDEKLFF. This chain links TRBV30 with TRBJ1-4; no definite D call. Germline CDR1 reads GTSNPN; CDR2 reads SVGIG (reference sequence). V lost 4 bases to trimming and J lost 6 bases, with 12 bases between them. CDR3 length equals 13 residues.